Listed below are T cell receptor beta chains from one sample, sequenced in a study of T cells in Graves' hyperthyroidism and ophthalmopathy. A single record per CDR3 protein comes from TCRdb applying MiXCR to the multiplex PCR reads. The data hold roughly 300,000 distinct CDR3 sequences, with around 14% observed a single time. Sequencing was performed on blood. These receptors all come from a woman in her twenties or thirties with Graves' hyperthyroidism. Both conserved end residues are part of each CDR3. A D gene is named only where the DNA matches it firmly. A clone size is listed for some rows: how often the clone was seen (once, few, many), or a class if it is expanded.

>-|TRBV5-1|TRBJ2-2|TRBD2
TGCGCCAGCAGCTTGGAACTAGCGGGAGGTCACACCGGGGAGCTGTTTTTT
CASSLELAGGHTGELFF
>-|TRBV11-2|TRBJ2-1|-
TGTGCCAGCAGTCAACAGGTCCATGAGCAGTTCTTC
CASSQQVHEQFF
>-|TRBV7-9|TRBJ2-2|-
TGTGCCAGCAGCTTAGTTTTCAGACTCGGGGAGCTGTTTTTT
CASSLVFRLGELFF
>-|TRBV20-1|TRBJ2-7|TRBD2
TGCAGTGCTCGCCCGGGGGGCGGGAGGGTCGGCGAGCAGTACTTC
CSARPGGGRVGEQYF
>few|TRBV29-1|TRBJ2-4|-
TGCAGCGTTGAAGAGGGGCTGGGTTTAGCCAAAAACATTCAGTACTTC
CSVEEGLGLAKNIQYF
>-|TRBV2|TRBJ2-1|TRBD2
TGTGCCAGCAGTCCCAGACCAGCGGGAGTAACCTACAATGAGCAGTTCTTC
CASSPRPAGVTYNEQFF
>-|TRBV20-1|TRBJ1-1|TRBD1
TGCAGTGCTAAAAGAACGGCGGGACAGGTTCTTTCGAACACTGAAGCTTTCTTT
CSAKRTAGQVLSNTEAFF
>-|TRBV11-2|TRBJ2-1|-
TGTGCCAGCAGCTTCTTGGTAGCGAAAACAACCTATGAGCAGTTCTTC
CASSFLVAKTTYEQFF
>-|TRBV9|TRBJ2-3|-
TGTGCCAGCACCACCCAAAACCGCACAGATACGCAGTATTTT
CASTTQNRTDTQYF
>-|TRBV28|TRBJ2-7|TRBD2
TGTGCCAGCAGTTTTCAACTCGGACTAGCAGGGGCCTCCTACGAGCAGTACTTC
CASSFQLGLAGASYEQYF
>many|TRBV7-2|TRBJ1-1|TRBD1
TGTGCCAGCAGCTCCTTCAGGGGGACCACTGAAGCTTTCTTT
CASSSFRGTTEAFF
>-|TRBV7-6|TRBJ1-1|-
TGTGCCAGCAGCTTAGCGCCACAGGGCGGAACTGAAGCTTTCTTT
CASSLAPQGGTEAFF
>many|TRBV7-2|TRBJ2-7|-
TGTGCCAGCAGCTTAGGACCCTTCGTAATAGCCGCCGAGCAGTACTTC
CASSLGPFVIAAEQYF
>few|TRBV5-6|TRBJ2-7|TRBD1
TGTGCCAGCAGCTACAACCGGGACAGTTTCCTCTACGAGCAGTACTTC
CASSYNRDSFLYEQYF
>many|TRBV19|TRBJ2-2|TRBD1
TGTGCCACCGAGGACAGGGTAAACACCGGGGAGCTGTTTTTT
CATEDRVNTGELFF
>-|TRBV7-9|TRBJ2-6|TRBD1
TGTGCCAGCAGCTCGCCTTCGGACAGGCAAAGCTCTGGGGCCAACGTCCTGACTTTC
CASSSPSDRQSSGANVLTF
>many|TRBV24-1|TRBJ2-3|-
TGTGCCACCAGTGACTCTCCGGGACACAACACAGATACGCAGTATTTT
CATSDSPGHNTDTQYF
>many|TRBV10-3|TRBJ1-5|-
TGTGCCATCAGTGAGTCTAAGGCAGGGGTAGTGCCCCAGCATTTT
CAISESKAGVVPQHF
>many|TRBV28|TRBJ2-7|-
TGTGCCAGCAGTTTAGAGGCGGATGTGTTCAACGAGCAGTACTTC
CASSLEADVFNEQYF
>few|TRBV6-1|TRBJ1-4|-
TGTGCCAGCGGCCACATACCTAATGAAAAACTGTTTTTT
CASGHIPNEKLFF
>-|TRBV4-2|TRBJ2-3|TRBD2
TGTGCCAGCAGCCAAGAGTGGGGACTAGCGGGAGGGGGCACAGATACGCAGTATTTT
CASSQEWGLAGGGTDTQYF
>few|TRBV3-1|TRBJ2-7|-
TGTGCCAGCAGCCAAGAGTTGGACACCAAGCGGTACTTC
CASSQELDTKRYF
>-|TRBV19|TRBJ2-4|-
TGTGCCAGTAGTACCCGACCAGGGGATCCTCCCCGAGCCAAAAACATTCAGTACTTC
CASSTRPGDPPRAKNIQYF
>many|TRBV3-1|TRBJ2-7|TRBD2
TGTGCCAGCACCCCGCCCGGGACTAGCTACGAGCAGTACTTC
CASTPPGTSYEQYF
>few|TRBV20-1|TRBJ1-1|TRBD1
TGCAGTGCTAGACCGGACAGGGAGGCTTTCTTT
CSARPDREAFF
>many|TRBV28|TRBJ2-3|-
TGTGCCAGCAGTTTAATTGGCCTCGAGCTAGGGGTGACAGATACGCAGTATTTT
CASSLIGLELGVTDTQYF
>many|TRBV11-1|TRBJ2-7|-
TGTGCCAGCAGCTTACAGGGGCAGCAGTACTTC
CASSLQGQQYF
>few|TRBV19|TRBJ1-3|-
TGTGCCAGTACACCGGGGAATGGAAACACCATATATTTT
CASTPGNGNTIYF
>few|TRBV5-1|TRBJ2-5|TRBD1
TGCGCCAGCAGCTGGGGGGACAGGGACCAAGAGACCCAGTACTTC
CASSWGDRDQETQYF
>-|TRBV28|TRBJ1-2|-
TGTGCCAGCAGTTCACTCCGGACTGGCTACACCTTC
CASSSLRTGYTF
>many|TRBV20-1|TRBJ1-2|TRBD1
TGCAGTGCTCAAATACCCGGGACAGTGTATGGCTACACCTTC
CSAQIPGTVYGYTF
>many|TRBV12-3/TRBV12-4|TRBJ1-6|-
TGTGCCAGCAGTTTAAGCTCTCTGGCTTCACCCCTCCACTTT
CASSLSSLASPLHF
>-|TRBV28|TRBJ2-5|-
TGTGCCAGCAGTACAGGGCACCAAGAGACCCAGTACTTC
CASSTGHQETQYF
>many|TRBV2|TRBJ2-4|-
TGTGCCAGCACATTAGCCAAAAACATTCAGTACTTC
CASTLAKNIQYF
>few|TRBV3-1|TRBJ1-3|-
TGTGCCAGCAGCCAGGACAGCTCTTACTCTGGAAACACCATATATTTT
CASSQDSSYSGNTIYF
>-|TRBV20-1|TRBJ2-1|-
TGCAGTGCTAGTATTGAGGGGGTCCCCTACAATGAGCAGTTCTTC
CSASIEGVPYNEQFF
>many|TRBV3-1|TRBJ1-5|-
TGTGCCAGCAGCCAAGGGGACGGATACAATCAGCCCCAGCATTTT
CASSQGDGYNQPQHF
>many|TRBV7-8|TRBJ1-2|-
TGTGCCAGCAGCTTAGCGGAAGGGGCCAACGGGCCCTATGGCTACACCTTC
CASSLAEGANGPYGYTF
>many|TRBV18|TRBJ1-1|-
TGTGCCAGCTCACCAGCTGAGGGCACTGAAGCTTTCTTT
CASSPAEGTEAFF
>few|TRBV10-3|TRBJ2-1|TRBD2
TGTGCCATCAGTGAGCCCCTTACAGGGACTAGCGGCAATGAGCAGTTCTTC
CAISEPLTGTSGNEQFF
>many|TRBV13|TRBJ1-1|-
TGTGCCAGCAGCAGTGACAGGATGAACACTGAAGCTTTCTTT
CASSSDRMNTEAFF
>few|TRBV28|TRBJ2-3|TRBD2
TGTGCCAGCAGTGCTGCTGCGGGACTACAGGATACGCAGTATTTT
CASSAAAGLQDTQYF
>few|TRBV9|TRBJ2-3|-
TGTGCCAGCAGCCCAGGGGCGGCGGGAGTAACAGATACGCAGTATTTT
CASSPGAAGVTDTQYF
>-|TRBV6-1|TRBJ2-3|-
TGTGCCAGCAGCAAGTTCGGCACCACAGATACGCAGTATTTT
CASSKFGTTDTQYF
>many|TRBV7-2|TRBJ1-2|-
TGTGCCAGCCGCCTTGAGGGGGTCTATGGCTACACCTTC
CASRLEGVYGYTF
>-|TRBV7-2|TRBJ2-2|-
TGTGCCAGCAGCTTTCGAGTAGGGCCCACGTCCGCCGGGGAGCTGTTTTTT
CASSFRVGPTSAGELFF
>few|TRBV20-1|TRBJ2-3|-
TGCAGTGCTAACCTCCGCGAGTGGCAGTATTTT
CSANLREWQYF
>few|TRBV29-1|TRBJ2-7|TRBD1
TGCAGCGTTGTTAAGGACAGGGTGTCCTACGAGCAGTACTTC
CSVVKDRVSYEQYF
>few|TRBV6-1|TRBJ2-5|TRBD2
TGTGCCAGCAGTTGGTCCGGGACTAGCATACAAGAGACCCAGTACTTC
CASSWSGTSIQETQYF
>many|TRBV5-6|TRBJ2-7|TRBD2
TGTGCCAGCAGCTTGCCTAGCGGTTCCTACGAGCAGTACTTC
CASSLPSGSYEQYF
>many|TRBV2|TRBJ2-7|-
TGTGCCAGCAGTCCAGCAGAGGCCCTCCTACGGCAGTACTTC
CASSPAEALLRQYF
>-|TRBV20-1|TRBJ2-3|TRBD2
TGCAGTGCTATTTCGGGAGGGCTGGATACGCAGTATTTT
CSAISGGLDTQYF
>many|TRBV6-1|TRBJ1-1|-
TGTGCCAGCAGTGATGGGCGAGAAGTGAACACTGAAGCTTTCTTT
CASSDGREVNTEAFF
>-|TRBV20-1|TRBJ2-5|TRBD2
TGCAGTGCTAGTCGGCTAGCGGGGACAGAAAGGGAGTACTTC
CSASRLAGTEREYF